What follows are 25 T cell receptor beta chains derived from one specimen sequenced in a study of cytomegalovirus exposure and HLA in healthy donors. Vbeta (60) and Jbeta (13) primers were used in the PCR. TCRdb's copy holds only in-frame clones and misses some; the assay was immunoSEQ multiplex PCR. The listing contains about 140,000 clones. What was sequenced was PBMCs. The origin of the receptors is a woman aged 18-35 years in good health and CMV-seronegative.

Note on this clone: A read error may produce the germline difference seen at one junction end. V gene TRBV7-9 combines with J gene TRBJ1-1; a weak D match, TRBD1 (6 bases). This CDR3 has 14 residues. The germline CDR1 and CDR2 sequences are SEHNR and FQNEAQ (reference sequence). The CDR3 loop reads CASSLAQGDTEAFF. CDR3 in DNA: TGTGCCAGCAGCCTAGCACAGGGTGACACTGAAGCTTTCTTT.

This sequence joins TRBV10-3 and TRBJ2-6; the match to TRBD1 covers 10 bases. Germline V gives CDR1 ENHRY, CDR2 SYGVKD. The V and J ends lost 3 bases and 0 bases, in that order; junction bases with no gene match: 11. CDR3 size: 20 residues. CDR3 DNA sequence: TGTGCCATCAGTGACTCGGGACAGGGGAGACCCAGCTCTGGGGCCAACGTCCTGACTTTC. Translated, it gives CAISDSGQGRPSSGANVLTF.

The rearrangement joins TRBV29-1 to TRBJ1-1, with D possibly being TRBD1 (5 bases). Per germline, CDR1 SQVTM and CDR2 ANQGSEA. The length of the CDR3 is 12 residues. The V gene lost 7 bases and the J gene lost 4 bases, with 13 bases spanning the gap. CDR3 coding DNA: TGCAGCGCTGTTGGGGCTTCCACTGAAGCTTTCTTT. Amino acids: CSAVGASTEAFF.

The chain recombines TRBV6-5 with TRBJ1-5; D is possibly TRBD1 (5 bases). Germline CDR1 MNHEY, CDR2 SVGAGI. The CDR3 length is 14 residues. With 1 base removed from V and 2 bases from J, the gap between germline ends came to 6 bases. The CDR3 protein is CASSYFRGNQPQHF. CDR3 in DNA: TGTGCCAGCAGTTACTTCAGGGGCAATCAGCCCCAGCATTTT.

This chain joins TRBV7-2 and TRBJ1-5; TRBD1 matches 8 bases. V shed 4 bases, J shed 5 bases, and the junction held 10 bases outside the gene matches. CDR1 SGHTA and CDR2 FQGNSA come from the germline V gene. This CDR3 is 16 amino acids long. In DNA, the CDR3 is TGTGCCAGCAGCTCCCCAGGGGGCGCGGGATATCAGCCCCAGCATTTT. Protein product: CASSSPGGAGYQPQHF.

The V and J genes are TRBV19 and TRBJ2-5, with 7 bases fitting TRBD1. Germline-derived CDR1 and CDR2 are LNHDA and SQIVND (reference sequence). V gave up 4 bases and J gave up 1 base; unmatched junction bases: 6. There are 15 residues in the CDR3. As DNA, the CDR3 is TGTGCCAGTAGTAACAGGGGCCGACCCCAAGAGACCCAGTACTTC. Translating it yields CASSNRGRPQETQYF.

In DNA form, the CDR3 reads TGTGCCAGCAGCACCAGAGCGTCAGATACGCAGTATTTT. It encodes CASSTRASDTQYF. This chain links TRBV7-2 with TRBJ2-3, with D unclear. Per the germline V gene, CDR1 is SGHTA and CDR2 is FQGNSA. The ends were cut back, 5 bases at V and 4 bases at J, with 10 bases in the middle. CDR3 length: 13 residues.

This chain uses TRBV6-6 with TRBJ2-3; TRBD1 aligns across 7 bases. This CDR3 is built from 15 residues. V lost 4 bases to trimming and J lost 0 bases; unmatched junction nucleotides: 4. The germline gives CDR1 MNHNY, CDR2 SVGAGI (reference sequence). Written as DNA, the CDR3 is TGTGCCAGCAGTTGGGACAGAAATAGCACAGATACGCAGTATTTT. It specifies CASSWDRNSTDTQYF.

This chain's CDR3 is CSVRVSGYTF. CDR3 sequence (DNA): TGCAGCGTTCGGGTTTCTGGCTACACCTTC. This chain joins TRBV29-1 and TRBJ1-2; D uncertain. The CDR3 is 10 residues long. Germline values: CDR1 SQVTM, CDR2 ANQGSEA. Trimming removed 5 bases from V and 7 bases from J, with 8 bases in between. Looking up the rest from reference TRBV29-1 and TRBJ1-2 gives the full variable domain: SAVISQKPSRDICQRGTSLTIQCQVDSQVTMMFWYRQQPGQSLTLIATANQGSEATYESGFVIDKFPISRPNLTFSTLTVSNMSPEDSSIYLCSVRVSGYTFGSGTRLTVV.

This chain joins TRBV11-3 and TRBJ2-5, with 11 bases lining up with TRBD2. This CDR3 is 19 amino acids long. V lost 6 bases, J lost 5 bases, and 20 bases stayed unmatched. Germline lookup yields CDR1 SGHNT and CDR2 YENEEA. Here the CDR3 DNA reads TGTGCCAGCAGTTTCGACTCTCTGCTAGCGGGAGGCGCCGGCGAGACCCAGTACTTC. It codes for CASSFDSLLAGGAGETQYF.

The chain recombines TRBV5-4 with TRBJ2-5, with D perhaps TRBD2 (5 bases). Germline-derived CDR1 and CDR2 are SGHNT and YYREEE (reference sequence). The CDR3 runs to 14 residues. V was trimmed by 0 bases and J by 4 bases, leaving 10 bases between them. CDR3 in amino acids: CASSLGGSRETQYF. In DNA, the CDR3 is TGTGCCAGCAGCTTGGGAGGGAGCAGAGAGACCCAGTACTTC.

The V call is TRBV7-3, the J call TRBJ2-1; unclear D gene. This CDR3 comprises 12 residues. Germline loops: CDR1 SGHTA, CDR2 FQGTGA. V lost 1 base and J 7 bases, leaving 5 bases between the germline ends. CDR3 nucleotide sequence: TGTGCCAGCAGCTTAAACAGAAATGAGCAGTTCTTC. Translation gives CASSLNRNEQFF.

The chain couples TRBV5-1 to TRBJ1-2; D is possibly TRBD1 (5 bases). V lost 5 bases, J lost 2 bases, and 19 bases lay in between. The CDR3 extends over 16 amino acids. Looked up from germline, CDR1 is SGHRS and CDR2 is YFSETQ. Here the CDR3 reads CASSFGGGVKNYGYTF. The CDR3 nucleotides are TGCGCCAGCAGTTTCGGGGGAGGGGTAAAGAACTATGGCTACACCTTC.

The J gene is TRBJ2-5, the V gene TRBV5-4, with 14 bases lining up with TRBD2. V lost 4 bases, J lost 5 bases, and 7 bases stayed unmatched. Looked up from germline, CDR1 is SGHNT and CDR2 is YYREEE (reference sequence). CDR3 length equals 16 residues. CDR3: CASSDGTSGRGETQYF. DNA of the CDR3: TGTGCCAGCAGCGATGGGACTAGCGGGAGAGGGGAGACCCAGTACTTC.

The rearrangement joins TRBV29-1 to TRBJ1-4; 8 bases line up with TRBD1. The CDR3 length is 12 residues. Trimming took 7 bases from V and 4 from J; bases not matched to a gene: 2. Germline values: CDR1 SQVTM, CDR2 ANQGSEA. The CDR3 region is CSAGQGNEKLFF. CDR3 DNA sequence: TGCAGCGCCGGACAGGGTAATGAAAAACTGTTTTTT.

In regard to this clone: A read error may account for a junction end that differs from germline. This rearrangement joins TRBV7-7 to TRBJ2-5; D might be TRBD2 (6 bases). There are 14 residues in the CDR3. From germline, CDR1 is SSHAT and CDR2 FNYEAQ (reference sequence). For the CDR3, the DNA is TGTGCTAGCAGCCCCCGGGGGATCCGGGAGACCCAGTACTTC. This codes for CASSPRGIRETQYF.

The rearrangement uses TRBV5-1 and TRBJ2-1; possible D gene TRBD2, 6 bases. Trimming pared 0 bases from V and 5 bases from J, leaving 12 bases between. The CDR3 contains 15 residues. Germline CDR1 and CDR2: SGHRS and YFSETQ. The CDR3 DNA reads as TGCGCCAGCAGCTTGGTAAGACTAGAACACAATGAGCAGTTCTTC. Its protein is CASSLVRLEHNEQFF.

The rearrangement joins TRBV5-1 to TRBJ2-5, with 11 bases aligning to TRBD2. Germline-derived CDR1 and CDR2 are SGHRS and YFSETQ. This CDR3 contains 19 residues. V gave up 3 bases and J gave up 5 bases; unmatched junction bases: 18. The CDR3 nucleotides are TGCGCCAGCAGCTCCTTTCCCACTAGCGGGAGTACCTCGGGGGAGACCCAGTACTTC. It is translated as CASSSFPTSGSTSGETQYF.

This rearrangement joins TRBV2 to TRBJ2-5, with TRBD2 identical over 10 bases. CDR1 SNHLY and CDR2 FYNNEI come from the germline V gene. J was trimmed by 2 bases and V by 11 bases; bases with no gene match: 11. This CDR3 spans 15 amino acids. This chain's CDR3 is CAGQRLAGVQETQYF. The CDR3 DNA sequence: TGTGCCGGCCAGCGTCTAGCGGGAGTACAAGAGACCCAGTACTTC.

The chain recombines TRBV2 with TRBJ1-2; maybe TRBD1 (5 bases). CDR1 is SNHLY and CDR2 is FYNNEI in the germline V gene. V gave up 4 bases and J gave up 2 bases, with 20 bases separating them. The CDR3 contains 17 residues. CDR3 sequence reads: CASSAVGSTDINYGYTF. Written as DNA, the CDR3 is TGTGCCAGCAGTGCAGTAGGGTCGACAGACATAAACTATGGCTACACCTTC.

The rearrangement uses TRBV5-1 and TRBJ2-2, with a weak D call TRBD2 (6 bases). Germline loops: CDR1 SGHRS, CDR2 YFSETQ. The CDR3 is 15 residues long. Trimming stripped 0 bases from V and 6 bases from J, with 12 bases between. CDR3 coding DNA: TGCGCCAGCAGCTTGGGGCCCGGGAGCCCCGGGGAGCTGTTTTTT. Its protein product is CASSLGPGSPGELFF.

The chain couples TRBV14 to TRBJ2-5; tentatively, D is TRBD2 (5 bases). The CDR3 is 14 residues long. Trimming pared 3 bases from V and 3 bases from J, leaving 11 bases between. In germline, CDR1 is SGHDN, CDR2 FVKESK. CDR3 nucleotides: TGTGCCAGCAGCCACCGCGCCGGGAAAGAGACCCAGTACTTC. Its protein is CASSHRAGKETQYF.

The rearrangement joins TRBV5-6 to TRBJ1-4; a weak D match, TRBD1 (5 bases). This CDR3 has 13 residues. The germline gives CDR1 SGHDT, CDR2 YYEEEE. The V and J ends lost 4 bases and 7 bases respectively, with 11 bases between them. In DNA, the CDR3 is TGTGCCAGCAGCCCGGGACTGCTTGAAAAACTGTTTTTT. Protein product: CASSPGLLEKLFF.

The rearrangement uses TRBV13 and TRBJ2-1, with TRBD2 matching over 7 bases. The CDR3 is 14 residues long. Trimming took 3 bases from V and 5 from J; bases not matched to a gene: 4. Per the germline V gene, CDR1 is PRHDT and CDR2 is FYEKMQ (reference sequence). CDR3 bases: TGTGCCAGCAGCTTTCCCCTAGCGGACAATGAGCAGTTCTTC. Amino acids: CASSFPLADNEQFF.

This chain uses TRBV5-1 with TRBJ1-5, with 8 bases matching TRBD1. The CDR3 runs to 13 residues. Germline lookup yields CDR1 SGHRS and CDR2 YFSETQ. V gave up 3 bases and J gave up 7 bases; unmatched junction bases: 3. The CDR3 loop is CASSSGQDQPQHF. In nucleotides, the CDR3 is TGCGCCAGCAGCTCGGGACAGGACCAGCCCCAGCATTTT. Full variable domain (remainder filled in from reference TRBV5-1 and TRBJ1-5): KAGVTQTPRYLIKTRGQQVTLSCSPISGHRSVSWYQQTPGQGLQFLFEYFSETQRNKGNFPGRFSGRQFSNSRSEMNVSTLELGDSALYLCASSSGQDQPQHFGDGTRLSIL.